These 18 T cell receptor beta chains were sequenced from one sample in a study of T cell repertoires in cytomegalovirus infection. No antigen has been identified for these receptors. MiXCR was run by TCRdb on the reads, yielding one entry per CDR3 protein. The sample includes about 770,000 distinct CDR3 sequences, approximately 32% of them seen just once. The sequencing used cultured CD8+ T cells from PBMCs, collected from culture after CMV antigen stimulation. These receptors originate from a human donor in good health (CMV status not recorded). Some clones in this sample may be carry-over from other donors' samples.

J is TRBJ1-6 and V is TRBV6-1; D uncertain. Looked up from germline, CDR1 is MNHNS and CDR2 is SASEGT. This CDR3 region has 14 residues. Trimming took 5 bases from V and 5 from J, leaving 10 bases between them. The CDR3 sequence: CASSPRDHNSPLHF. The CDR3 region has the DNA TGTGCCAGCAGTCCAAGAGACCATAATTCACCCCTCCACTTT.

The table lists this clonotype with many counts. V usage is TRBV7-9 and J usage is TRBJ2-5; D is undetermined. This CDR3 is 14 amino acids long. V was pared by 1 base and J by 2 bases, with 8 bases between. CDR1 and CDR2 (germline): SEHNR, FQNEAQ (reference sequence). The CDR3 DNA follows: TGTGCCAGCAGCTTAGTGGTCAGTCAAGAGACCCAGTACTTC. Its translation: CASSLVVSQETQYF.

The V gene is TRBV4-1, the J gene TRBJ2-4; D could derive from TRBD1 or TRBD2 (6 bases each). CDR3 length equals 17 residues. The V end lost 1 base, the J end lost 5 bases, and 18 bases lay between the germline ends. The germline V gene encodes CDR1 MGHRA and CDR2 YSYEKL. For the CDR3, the DNA is TGCGCCAGCAGCCAAGTAGTGGGGGGCTATTACGAAAACATTCAGTACTTC. Translated, it gives CASSQVVGGYYENIQYF.

This clonotype was picked up many times. The CDR3 DNA reads TGTGCCAGCAGCCTTCCTATAAGGAGGGACGTCACTGAAGCTTTCTTT. It yields the protein CASSLPIRRDVTEAFF. This chain connects TRBV7-2 to TRBJ1-1; a possible D gene is TRBD1 (5 bases). There are 16 residues in the CDR3. With 5 bases removed from V and 4 bases from J, the gap between germline ends came to 20 bases. Germline assignment: CDR1 SGHTA and CDR2 FQGNSA.

This clonotype showed up just once. V and J are TRBV7-1 and TRBJ2-1, with TRBD2 identical over 11 bases. TRBV7-1 is an ORF; its function is uncertain. The CDR3 sequence is 14 residues long. Trimming at V came to 5 bases and at J to 10 bases, leaving 7 bases not matched to a gene. In DNA, the CDR3 is TGTGCCAGCAGCCCTAGCGGGGGGCGTCGGGAGCAGTTCTTC. This translates into CASSPSGGRREQFF.

V and J are TRBV2 and TRBJ1-3, with a tentative D call TRBD1 (5 bases). Between the trimmed V and J ends, which lost 3 bases and 4 bases, there was a span of 10 bases. This CDR3 is built from 14 residues. Germline assignment: CDR1 SNHLY and CDR2 FYNNEI. The CDR3 here is CASSERGRGNTIYF. CDR3 bases: TGTGCCAGCAGTGAGAGGGGAAGAGGAAACACCATATATTTT. Filled out from reference TRBV2 and TRBJ1-3, the complete variable domain reads EPEVTQTPSHQVTQMGQEVILRCVPISNHLYFYWYRQILGQKVEFLVSFYNNEISEKSEIFDDQFSVERPDGSNFTLKIRSTKLEDSAMYFCASSERGRGNTIYFGEGSWLTVV.

The chain couples TRBV27 to TRBJ1-3; D call uncertain. Trimming removed 4 bases from V and 1 base from J, with 14 bases in between. The germline V gene encodes CDR1 MNHEY and CDR2 SMNVEV (reference sequence). This CDR3 spans 16 amino acids. DNA of the CDR3: TGTGCCAGCAGTTCGGACCCCCAGAGTTCTGGAAACACCATATATTTT. It translates to CASSSDPQSSGNTIYF.

This chain joins TRBV5-1 and TRBJ2-3; D tentatively reads TRBD1 or TRBD2 (5 bases each). The CDR3 extends over 16 amino acids. The germline CDR1 and CDR2 sequences are SGHRS and YFSETQ. Trimming removed 0 bases at V and 6 bases at J, with 17 bases between. Here the CDR3 DNA reads TGCGCCAGCAGCTTGGTCACACCCCGAGAGGGGGATACGCAGTATTTT. The encoded protein is CASSLVTPREGDTQYF.

The chain joins TRBV15 to TRBJ2-3; 9 bases fit TRBD2. The germline V gene has CDR1 LNHNV and CDR2 YYDKDF (reference sequence). The CDR3 is made up of 17 amino acids. Losses at the gene ends were 4 bases for V and 2 bases for J; bases not matched to a gene: 10. CDR3 DNA: TGTGCCACCAGCACAGATATAGCGGGGGCCTCCACAGATACGCAGTATTTT. It specifies CATSTDIAGASTDTQYF.

This sequence joins TRBV20-1 and TRBJ2-1; 11 bases align to TRBD2. The ends lost 3 bases at V and 7 bases at J; junction bases unmatched: 8. Germline V gene data show CDR1 as DFQATT and CDR2 as SNEGSKA (reference sequence). The CDR3 is made up of 15 amino acids. The CDR3 region is CSARPNSGGANEQFF. The CDR3 region has the DNA TGCAGTGCTAGGCCCAATAGCGGGGGGGCAAATGAGCAGTTCTTC.

The table lists this clonotype with a few counts. This chain joins TRBV7-2 and TRBJ1-1; D is unclear. Germline assignment: CDR1 SGHTA and CDR2 FQGNSA. The CDR3 consists of 15 residues. V lost 1 base, J lost 8 bases, and 17 bases lay in between. CDR3 protein: CASSLEGMPQWEAFF. CDR3 bases: TGTGCCAGCAGCTTAGAGGGCATGCCGCAGTGGGAAGCTTTCTTT.

The chain has TRBV6-5 and TRBJ1-6; D gene uncertain. The CDR3 sequence is 16 residues long. V gave up 4 bases and J gave up 4 bases, with 14 bases separating them. Germline CDR1 and CDR2: MNHEY and SVGAGI. The CDR3 sequence is CASSFGGSEYNSPLHF. The CDR3 DNA is TGTGCCAGCAGTTTCGGCGGCAGCGAGTATAATTCACCCCTCCACTTT.

This clonotype was picked up a small number of times. The chain joins TRBV6-1 to TRBJ2-3, with D perhaps assigned TRBD1 or TRBD2 (5 bases each). Germline V gene sequence: CDR1 MNHNS, CDR2 SASEGT. V gave up 10 bases and J gave up 4 bases, with 15 bases separating them. The CDR3 extends over 13 amino acids. This CDR3 is CATPGTSPDTQYF. Written as DNA, the CDR3 is TGTGCCACCCCAGGGACCTCCCCAGATACGCAGTATTTT.

This clonotype was counted only a few times. One end of the junction varies from germline; a read error may be responsible. CDR3 DNA sequence: TGTGCCAGCAGCTTAGGGTCCTCTAATTCACCCCTCCACTTT. The encoded protein is CASSLGSSNSPLHF. The V and J genes are TRBV7-6 and TRBJ1-6; D is unclear. This CDR3 spans 14 amino acids. From germline, CDR1 is SGHVS and CDR2 FNYEAQ. The full variable domain, completed using reference TRBV7-6 and TRBJ1-6, is GAGVSQSPRYKVTKRGQDVALRCDPISGHVSLYWYRQALGQGPEFLTYFNYEAQQDKSGLPNDRFSAERPEGSISTLTIQRTEQRDSAMYRCASSLGSSNSPLHFGNGTRLTVT.

Ten or more counts support this clonotype. The V call is TRBV7-8, the J call TRBJ2-3, with TRBD2 matching 12 bases. The V gene's germline CDR1 is SGHVS and CDR2 FQNEAQ. CDR3 length equals 15 residues. The trim removed 5 bases at V and 5 bases at J, leaving 5 bases unmatched. The CDR3 DNA reads as TGTGCCAGCAGCACCTGGACTAGCGGGGAAGATACGCAGTATTTT. Amino acid sequence: CASSTWTSGEDTQYF.

Here the CDR3 DNA reads TGTGCCACGGCGGACACTGAAGCTTTCTTT. Its translation: CATADTEAFF. J is TRBJ1-1 and V is TRBV19, with D unclear. CDR1 and CDR2 (germline): LNHDA, SQIVND (reference sequence). The V and J ends lost 10 bases and 3 bases respectively, with 6 bases between them. The CDR3 contains 10 residues.

This clonotype was recorded a few times. The rearrangement joins TRBV28 to TRBJ2-7; 7 bases agree with TRBD1. The CDR3 is 15 residues long. Germline trimming cut 5 bases from V and 8 bases from J; bases unmatched to any gene: 15. Germline CDR1 is MDHEN and CDR2 is SYDVKM. Here the CDR3 reads CASSISGTASKKQYV. CDR3 coding DNA: TGTGCCAGCAGTATATCCGGGACAGCCTCTAAGAAGCAGTACGTC.

This chain uses TRBV12-3 or TRBV12-4 with TRBJ2-1; perhaps D is TRBD1 or TRBD2 (5 bases each). This CDR3 region has 19 residues. V shed 3 bases and J shed 4 bases, with 25 bases lying between them. In DNA form, the CDR3 reads TGTGCCAGCAGTTTCCCCCCCCCAGGGCAGTCGGGATCGTACAATGAGCAGTTCTTC. Translated, it gives CASSFPPPGQSGSYNEQFF.